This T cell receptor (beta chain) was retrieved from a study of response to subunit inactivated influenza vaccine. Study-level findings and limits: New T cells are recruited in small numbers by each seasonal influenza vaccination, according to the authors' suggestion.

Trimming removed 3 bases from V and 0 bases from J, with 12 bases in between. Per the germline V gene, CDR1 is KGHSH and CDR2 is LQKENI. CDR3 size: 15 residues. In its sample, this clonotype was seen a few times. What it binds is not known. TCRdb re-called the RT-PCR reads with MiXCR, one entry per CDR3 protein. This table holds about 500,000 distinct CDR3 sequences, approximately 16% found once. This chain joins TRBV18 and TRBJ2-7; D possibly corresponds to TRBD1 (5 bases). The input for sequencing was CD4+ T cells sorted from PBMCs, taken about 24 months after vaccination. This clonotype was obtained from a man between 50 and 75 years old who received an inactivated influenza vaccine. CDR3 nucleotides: TGTGCCAGCTCACCCCAGGGATACCTCTCCTACGAGCAGTACTTC. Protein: CASSPQGYLSYEQYF.